One sample yielded the 27 T cell receptor beta chains listed below, sequenced in a study of T-cell reconstitution after alpha-beta-depleted transplantation in children. TCRbeta library construction was performed incorporating unique molecular identifiers. TCRdb fed the PCR reads into MiXCR, producing one record per CDR3 protein. Of about 980,000 distinct CDR3 sequences detected, roughly 29% appear once; the ten largest clones hold roughly 28%. Specimen: PBMCs, mostly from graft donor cells, collected 360 days after TCRalphabeta/CD19-depleted stem cell transplant. The origin of the receptors is a boy under two years old who had a stem cell transplant for SCID, so the T cells may come from the graft donor.

This clonotype was seen only a few times. The gene calls are TRBV25-1 and TRBJ1-2, with 8 bases identical to TRBD1. The CDR3 covers 13 residues. The J segment lost 8 bases and the V segment lost 5 bases, leaving 7 bases of the junction unmatched. CDR1 is MGHDK and CDR2 is SYGVNS in the germline V gene. CDR3 sequence (DNA): TGTGCCAGCAGTCCCCAGGGGGCGCACGGCTACACCTTC. As protein: CASSPQGAHGYTF.

This rearrangement joins TRBV20-1 to TRBJ2-1, with 8 nucleotides matching TRBD1. Germline assignment: CDR1 DFQATT and CDR2 SNEGSKA (reference sequence). This CDR3 has 15 amino acids. The trim removed 2 bases at V and 5 bases at J, leaving 8 bases unmatched. CDR3 region: CSARQTGDPDNEQFF. CDR3 nucleotides: TGCAGTGCTAGACAGACAGGGGATCCCGACAATGAGCAGTTCTTC.

Only a few counts were recorded for this clonotype. The chain joins TRBV2 to TRBJ1-1; D gene uncertain. Trimming removed 4 bases at V and 4 bases at J, with 10 bases between. The CDR3 totals 13 residues. Germline assignment: CDR1 SNHLY and CDR2 FYNNEI. This CDR3 is CASSGIRGTEAFF. The CDR3 nucleotides read TGTGCCAGCAGTGGAATCCGAGGCACTGAAGCTTTCTTT. The full variable domain, with the rest looked up from reference TRBV2 and TRBJ1-1, is EPEVTQTPSHQVTQMGQEVILRCVPISNHLYFYWYRQILGQKVEFLVSFYNNEISEKSEIFDDQFSVERPDGSNFTLKIRSTKLEDSAMYFCASSGIRGTEAFFGQGTRLTVV.

In this sample, this clonotype turned up a few times. This chain links TRBV27 with TRBJ2-3; D is possibly TRBD1 (5 bases). The CDR3 has 13 amino acids. Germline V gene data show CDR1 as MNHEY and CDR2 as SMNVEV (reference sequence). Trimming shortened V by 3 bases and J by 5 bases, and 9 bases separated the two germline ends. The CDR3 DNA is TGTGCCAGCAGTTTCCAGGGCGTAGATACGCAGTATTTT. Translation gives CASSFQGVDTQYF.

This chain joins TRBV9 and TRBJ2-1; D not certain. Germline CDR1 SGDLS, CDR2 YYNGEE. Trimming took 0 bases from V and 0 from J, leaving 4 bases between them. The CDR3 is made up of 14 amino acids. This CDR3 is CASSVGYSYNEQFF. The DNA for the CDR3 is TGTGCCAGCAGCGTAGGCTACTCCTACAATGAGCAGTTCTTC. The full variable domain, in which reference TRBV9 and TRBJ2-1 provide the parts outside the CDR3, is DSGVTQTPKHLITATGQRVTLRCSPRSGDLSVYWYQQSLDQGLQFLIQYYNGEERAKGNILERFSAQQFPDLHSELNLSSLELGDSALYFCASSVGYSYNEQFFGPGTRLTVL.

This clonotype was seen only a few times. The chain couples TRBV10-1 to TRBJ1-1, with D possibly TRBD1 on 6 matching bases. Trimming pared 2 bases from V and 1 base from J, leaving 8 bases between. The germline gives CDR1 WNHNN, CDR2 SYGVQD (reference sequence). The CDR3 contains 14 residues. The CDR3 spells CASSESRGNTEAFF. The DNA for the CDR3 is TGCGCCAGCAGTGAGAGCAGGGGGAACACTGAAGCTTTCTTT.

The rearrangement uses TRBV11-2 and TRBJ1-2; 7 positions match TRBD1. With V trimmed by 1 base and J by 2 bases, 10 bases remained unmatched. Germline V lookup: CDR1 SGHAT, CDR2 FQNNGV. The CDR3 is made up of 17 amino acids. The chain's CDR3 is CASSLGHRSTGNYGYTF. For the CDR3, the DNA is TGTGCCAGCAGCTTAGGCCATCGTTCGACAGGGAACTATGGCTACACCTTC.

This chain uses TRBV5-1 with TRBJ2-7; 10 bases agree with TRBD1. Germline assignment: CDR1 SGHRS and CDR2 YFSETQ. The V gene end was trimmed by 0 bases and the J gene end by 4 bases; junction bases not matched to a gene: 19. The CDR3 extends over 20 amino acids. This chain's CDR3 is CASSLEGRQGAIFSKYEQYF. CDR3 DNA sequence: TGCGCCAGCAGCTTGGAGGGGAGACAGGGGGCTATATTTTCGAAGTACGAGCAGTACTTC.

In its sample, this clonotype was seen a few times. CDR3: CASAMDNSYEQYF. Here the CDR3 DNA reads TGCGCCAGCGCCATGGACAACTCCTACGAGCAGTACTTC. This chain joins TRBV5-1 and TRBJ2-7; perhaps TRBD1 as D (5 bases). Germline loops: CDR1 SGHRS, CDR2 YFSETQ. This CDR3 comprises 13 residues. V was clipped by 7 bases and J by 0 bases, with 11 bases between them.

This clonotype has a handful of counts. CDR3 coding DNA: TGCAGCGTTGGTGGGGGGGTAGGAGAGGCAGACCAAAACATTCAGTACTTC. Encoded protein: CSVGGGVGEADQNIQYF. The chain has TRBV29-1 and TRBJ2-4; 7 bases are a match to TRBD2. The trim removed 4 bases at V and 5 bases at J, leaving 17 bases unmatched. This CDR3 region has 17 residues. Germline CDR1 and CDR2: SQVTM and ANQGSEA.

This chain connects TRBV20-1 to TRBJ1-1; D is undetermined. With 4 bases removed from V and 9 bases from J, the gap between germline ends came to 21 bases. From germline, CDR1 is DFQATT and CDR2 SNEGSKA (reference sequence). The CDR3 spans 14 residues. The CDR3 region has the DNA TGCAGTGCTATTAAATCCCTGGATTTTCTTAAAGCTTTCTTT. Encoded protein: CSAIKSLDFLKAFF.

This clonotype was counted a few times. The chain couples TRBV7-9 to TRBJ2-5, with 9 bases that match TRBD1. Germline-derived CDR1 and CDR2 are SEHNR and FQNEAQ (reference sequence). The CDR3 consists of 16 residues. V shed 3 bases, J shed 2 bases, and the junction held 7 bases outside the gene matches. The CDR3 nucleotides are TGTGCCAGCAGCTTTACCGGGACAGGGTATCAAGAGACCCAGTACTTC. This codes for CASSFTGTGYQETQYF.

This clonotype was counted a few times. The chain joins TRBV4-2 to TRBJ1-1; unclear D gene. V was trimmed by 0 bases and J by 4 bases, leaving 9 bases between them. This CDR3 has 14 amino acids. Germline lookup yields CDR1 LGHNA and CDR2 YNFKEQ. CDR3 nucleotide sequence: TGTGCCAGCAGCCAAGACGATGGCTCCACTGAAGCTTTCTTT. Its protein product is CASSQDDGSTEAFF.

This rearrangement joins TRBV6-2 or TRBV6-3 to TRBJ2-4; 10 bases line up with TRBD2. The V gene's germline CDR1 is MNHEY and CDR2 SVGEGT. V shed 7 bases and J 3 bases; nucleotides not matched to a gene: 9. The CDR3 contains 16 residues. CDR3 sequence reads: CASTPIAGGLKNIQYF. Written as DNA, the CDR3 is TGTGCCAGCACACCAATAGCGGGGGGCCTCAAAAACATTCAGTACTTC.

There are a few counts of this clonotype. The V and J genes are TRBV2 and TRBJ2-7; 7 bases line up with TRBD2. Germline V gene lookup returns CDR1 SNHLY and CDR2 FYNNEI. V was pared by 3 bases and J by 9 bases, with 8 bases of the junction left unmatched. This CDR3 is 13 amino acids long. The CDR3: CASSDIGGRPQYF. In nucleotides, the CDR3 is TGTGCCAGCAGTGATATCGGGGGGAGACCGCAGTACTTC.

V gene TRBV7-9 combines with J gene TRBJ1-2; the D is unclear. Per germline, CDR1 SEHNR and CDR2 FQNEAQ (reference sequence). The CDR3 has 14 amino acids. Trimming left V 2 bases short and J 4 bases short, with 11 bases between. CDR3 coding DNA: TGTGCCAGCAGCTTACGCGAGTTAACCTATGGCTACACCTTC. It codes for CASSLRELTYGYTF.

The chain uses TRBV4-3 and TRBJ2-2; 7 bases map to TRBD2. The CDR3 covers 16 residues. Per the germline V gene, CDR1 is LGHNA and CDR2 is YSLEER. V gave up 1 base and J gave up 4 bases; unmatched junction bases: 6. CDR3 protein: CASSQGYGGTTGELFF. CDR3 sequence (DNA): TGCGCCAGCAGCCAAGGATACGGGGGGACCACCGGGGAGCTGTTTTTT.

The rearrangement joins TRBV9 to TRBJ2-7; TRBD1 matches at 10 bases. The V gene's germline CDR1 is SGDLS and CDR2 YYNGEE. V trimming: 4 bases; J trimming: 2 bases; junction bases outside the gene matches: 9. The CDR3 extends over 16 amino acids. CDR3 loop: CASSPSTGTGAYEQYF. The CDR3 bases are TGTGCCAGCAGCCCTTCAACCGGGACAGGGGCCTACGAGCAGTACTTC.

This clonotype was picked up a small number of times. This chain links TRBV29-1 with TRBJ2-3; 8 bases map to TRBD1. Germline lookup yields CDR1 SQVTM and CDR2 ANQGSEA. The V segment lost 7 bases and the J segment 4 bases; nucleotides outside the gene matches: 16. The CDR3 runs to 16 residues. The CDR3 sequence: CSAGHQGAWVADTQYF. For the CDR3, the DNA is TGCAGCGCTGGGCACCAGGGGGCGTGGGTTGCAGATACGCAGTATTTT.

This chain connects TRBV28 to TRBJ2-1, with D perhaps matching TRBD1 or TRBD2 (6 bases each). Trimming removed 5 bases at V and 15 bases at J, with 23 bases between. The CDR3 runs 14 residues. Germline V lookup: CDR1 MDHEN, CDR2 SYDVKM. The CDR3 nucleotides read TGTGCCAGCAGTGGCCGGGGGCGGGGAAGGGTGCGGTTCTTC. The encoded protein is CASSGRGRGRVRFF.

This chain connects TRBV24-1 to TRBJ2-1; D could derive from TRBD1 or TRBD2 (5 bases each). CDR1 and CDR2 from the germline V gene are KGHDR and SFDVKD. Trimming took off 5 bases at V and 11 bases at J, with 12 bases between the two ends. The CDR3 contains 12 residues. The CDR3 loop reads CATSALPGQQFF. The CDR3 nucleotides are TGTGCCACCAGTGCCCTACCGGGACAGCAGTTCTTC.

This clonotype was observed a handful of times. The rearrangement joins TRBV5-1 to TRBJ1-6, with a weak D call TRBD1 (6 bases). Germline V gene lookup returns CDR1 SGHRS and CDR2 YFSETQ. The CDR3 runs to 15 residues. Trimming took 1 base from V and 9 from J, leaving 14 bases between them. Here the CDR3 reads CASSLSGGPASPLHF. The CDR3 coding sequence is TGCGCCAGCAGCTTGTCCGGGGGGCCGGCTTCACCCCTCCACTTT.

V usage is TRBV7-9 and J usage is TRBJ2-3, with D possibly being TRBD2 (6 bases). The ends were cut back, 11 bases at V and 6 bases at J, with 21 bases in the middle. CDR3 length: 14 residues. CDR1 and CDR2 (germline): SEHNR, FQNEAQ (reference sequence). The CDR3 loop reads CAGRGRLVGDTQYF. Here the CDR3 DNA reads TGTGCCGGGCGGGGCCGTCTGGTGGGGGATACGCAGTATTTT.

This clonotype was counted a few times. The gene calls are TRBV4-3 and TRBJ2-3, with D uncertain. There are 13 residues in the CDR3. The V end lost 1 base, the J end lost 4 bases, and 6 bases lay between the germline ends. Germline lookup yields CDR1 LGHNA and CDR2 YSLEER. The CDR3 nucleotides read TGCGCCAGCAGCCAAGGGTCGGCAGATACGCAGTATTTT. Translated, it gives CASSQGSADTQYF.

The sample holds a few counts of this clonotype. J is TRBJ2-1 and V is TRBV20-1; 8 bases are a match to TRBD2. Germline V lookup: CDR1 DFQATT, CDR2 SNEGSKA (reference sequence). With V trimmed by 0 bases and J by 6 bases, 7 bases remained unmatched. The CDR3 runs to 15 residues. In nucleotides, the CDR3 is TGCAGTGCTAGAGATGGGCGGGGGGCGCCCAATGAGCAGTTCTTC. Translation: CSARDGRGAPNEQFF.

This clonotype was found a few times. The chain is built from TRBV15 and TRBJ2-1, with 9 bases matching TRBD1. V shed 6 bases and J 1 base; nucleotides not matched to a gene: 4. CDR3 size: 15 residues. Germline V gene lookup returns CDR1 LNHNV and CDR2 YYDKDF (reference sequence). The CDR3 DNA is TGTGCCACCAGTGGACAGGGGTCGTCCTACAATGAGCAGTTCTTC. This gives the protein CATSGQGSSYNEQFF.

This clonotype was detected only a few times. The chain recombines TRBV6-1 with TRBJ1-1, with TRBD1 identical over 10 bases. Germline V lookup: CDR1 MNHNS, CDR2 SASEGT. This CDR3 has 14 amino acids. Trimming at V came to 1 base and at J to 11 bases, leaving 7 bases not matched to a gene. In DNA, the CDR3 is TGTGCCAGCAGTGAAGAGACAGGGGGCTGGCGGGCTTTCTTT. It encodes CASSEETGGWRAFF.